The rows below give T cell receptor beta chains drawn from one sample of a study of T cell repertoires in cytomegalovirus infection. TCRdb re-called the reads through MiXCR, storing one row per CDR3 protein. In the table there are more than 150,000 distinct CDR3 sequences, 28% of which are singletons. Specimen: PBMCs. The receptors stem from a human donor in good health (CMV status not recorded). Some clones in this sample may be carry-over from other donors' samples. Both conserved end residues are trimmed from each CDR3. Each record gives: clone size, J gene, V gene, CDR3 protein. Clone size is not always given. Where it is, it says once, few, many or a class for expanded clones.

>once|TRBJ2-2|TRBV4-3
ASSQYPPGTLNTGELF
>many|TRBJ1-1|TRBV15
ATSSIRTGGLGTEAF
>NA|TRBJ2-5|TRBV15
ATSRGGLETQY
>many|TRBJ1-1|TRBV12-3/TRBV12-4
ASSLNTGTEAF
>NA|TRBJ2-3|TRBV3-1
ASSGDRTTDTQY
>NA|TRBJ1-6|TRBV7-9
ASSPHWGQGVNSPLH
>NA|TRBJ2-7|TRBV14
ASSQVHPGPAAYEQY
>NA|TRBJ2-2|TRBV12-3/TRBV12-4
ASSLGGATGELF
>NA|TRBJ2-3|TRBV7-3
ASSRTGVLDTQY
>many|TRBJ1-1|TRBV7-8
ASSAVREMNTEAF
>many|TRBJ1-2|TRBV2
ASSARQGACT
>few|TRBJ1-5|TRBV7-9
ASSLAQGPNQPQH
>NA|TRBJ2-1|TRBV11-2
ASSLAQPSYNEQF
>NA|TRBJ2-1|TRBV28
ASSSLAGGSNEQF
>NA|TRBJ1-1|TRBV2
ASTLLRESEAF
>many|TRBJ1-2|TRBV7-9
ASSSPRDSTHTLNYGYT
>few|TRBJ2-2|TRBV27
ASSLQDTGELF
>few|TRBJ2-1|TRBV6-2/TRBV6-3
ASSPLGGVGYNEQF
>NA|TRBJ2-7|TRBV10-2
ASSTGTGNDEQY
>NA|TRBJ2-1|TRBV27
ASSLAGTGEQF
>NA|TRBJ2-3|TRBV19
ASSIKPGGIADTQY
>few|TRBJ2-6|TRBV28
ASSRGGLTGANVLT
>NA|TRBJ1-5|TRBV6-1
ASSEAGNNQPQH
>few|TRBJ1-2|TRBV19
ASRADRGFYGYT
>few|TRBJ1-6|TRBV12-3/TRBV12-4
ASSTGEASPLH
>NA|TRBJ1-1|TRBV14
ASSQGPGRDTEAF
>few|TRBJ1-4|TRBV5-6
ASSLGEKLF